The 21 T cell receptor beta chains listed next were all sequenced from one sample in a study of spatial heterogeneity in lung cancer. Described time point: sample taken at primary tumor resection. MiXCR was run by TCRdb on the 5' RACE reads, yielding one entry per CDR3 protein. In the table there are tens of thousands of distinct CDR3 sequences, 8% of which are singletons. This specimen consisted of PBMCs, obtained at surgery. The receptors come from a male donor with early-stage non-small cell lung cancer.

This clonotype was seen many times. The chain carries TRBV2 and TRBJ1-1, with D possibly TRBD1 on 5 matching bases. V was clipped by 6 bases and J by 1 base, with 15 bases between them. The CDR3 loop spans 15 amino acids. Germline V gives CDR1 SNHLY, CDR2 FYNNEI. The CDR3 sequence is CASRIMQQENTEAFF. DNA for the CDR3: TGTGCCAGCAGGATTATGCAACAGGAGAACACTGAAGCTTTCTTT.

This chain uses TRBV20-1 with TRBJ2-7; no clear D. The CDR3 totals 10 residues. V lost 5 bases to trimming and J lost 3 bases, with 5 bases between them. Germline CDR1 and CDR2: DFQATT and SNEGSKA (reference sequence). CDR3 sequence reads: CSAEYYEQYF. The CDR3 DNA is TGCAGTGCTGAGTACTACGAGCAGTACTTC.

This clonotype was counted many times. V gene TRBV15 combines with J gene TRBJ2-7, with D maybe TRBD2 (5 bases). This CDR3 has 13 amino acids. Trimming left V 3 bases short and J 6 bases short, with 12 bases between. Germline-derived CDR1 and CDR2 are LNHNV and YYDKDF (reference sequence). CDR3 sequence: CATSSRTAREQYF. The CDR3 DNA is TGTGCCACCAGCAGCCGGACTGCTCGCGAGCAGTACTTC. Variable domain in full (rest from reference TRBV15 and TRBJ2-7): DAMVIQNPRYQVTQFGKPVTLSCSQTLNHNVMYWYQQKSSQAPKLLFHYYDKDFNNEADTPDNFQSRRPNTSFCFLDIRSPGLGDTAMYLCATSSRTAREQYFGPGTRLTVT.

The chain uses TRBV10-3 and TRBJ2-3; no clear D. There are 14 residues in the CDR3. Germline loops: CDR1 ENHRY, CDR2 SYGVKD. V lost 3 bases and J lost 5, with 12 bases in between. The CDR3 region is CAISDNLGKDTQYF. CDR3 nucleotides: TGTGCCATCAGTGACAATTTGGGAAAAGATACGCAGTATTTT.

The J gene is TRBJ1-4, the V gene TRBV27; possible D gene TRBD1, 5 bases. The CDR3 loop spans 15 amino acids. Germline CDR1 and CDR2: MNHEY and SMNVEV (reference sequence). V dropped 3 bases and J dropped 0 bases, with 8 bases sitting between them. The CDR3 DNA follows: TGTGCCAGCAGTTTGCGGGGCCCAACTAATGAAAAACTGTTTTTT. It codes for CASSLRGPTNEKLFF.

This CDR3 reads CASSLVLAGPYNEQFF. DNA for the CDR3: TGCGCCAGCAGCTTGGTACTAGCGGGCCCCTACAATGAGCAGTTCTTC. V usage is TRBV5-1 and J usage is TRBJ2-1; 9 nucleotides match TRBD2. The CDR3 contains 16 residues. The V and J ends lost 0 bases and 2 bases, in that order; junction bases with no gene match: 3. The V gene's germline CDR1 is SGHRS and CDR2 YFSETQ. The full variable domain, rest sourced from reference TRBV5-1 and TRBJ2-1, is KAGVTQTPRYLIKTRGQQVTLSCSPISGHRSVSWYQQTPGQGLQFLFEYFSETQRNKGNFPGRFSGRQFSNSRSEMNVSTLELGDSALYLCASSLVLAGPYNEQFFGPGTRLTVL.

This clonotype was observed many times. The chain employs TRBV13 and TRBJ2-2; no clear D gene. V was clipped by 3 bases and J by 4 bases, with 3 bases between them. The germline V gene has CDR1 PRHDT and CDR2 FYEKMQ (reference sequence). The CDR3 sequence is 12 residues long. CDR3 bases: TGTGCCAGCAGCTTGTTCACCGGGGAGCTGTTTTTT. Translation: CASSLFTGELFF.

This clonotype was detected only a few times. The CDR3 here is CASPEGLAGEGPNEQYF. DNA for the CDR3: TGTGCCAGCCCCGAGGGACTAGCGGGAGAGGGACCCAACGAGCAGTACTTC. The chain carries TRBV6-5 and TRBJ2-7; 14 bases fit TRBD2. Germline-derived CDR1 and CDR2 are MNHEY and SVGAGI. V lost 8 bases and J lost 5; bases outside the gene matches: 14. This CDR3 is built from 17 residues.

This clonotype was detected many times. The chain couples TRBV20-1 to TRBJ1-2; 7 bases match TRBD1. The CDR3 is 14 residues long. The germline V gene encodes CDR1 DFQATT and CDR2 SNEGSKA (reference sequence). J lost 3 bases, V lost 5 bases, and 9 bases had no gene match. The CDR3 region is CSARDSQVDYGYTF. The DNA of the CDR3 is TGCAGTGCTCGGGACAGCCAGGTGGACTATGGCTACACCTTC.

This clonotype was recorded a few times. The CDR3 reads CAIRAFNEQFF. The CDR3 DNA reads as TGTGCCATCCGGGCTTTTAATGAGCAGTTCTTC. The chain combines TRBV10-3 with TRBJ2-1, with no clear D. Trimming removed 8 bases from V and 7 bases from J, with 9 bases in between. The CDR3 totals 11 residues. The germline V gene has CDR1 ENHRY and CDR2 SYGVKD.

This clonotype was seen at least ten times. The chain couples TRBV7-2 to TRBJ2-4; D perhaps matches TRBD2 (5 bases). Germline V gene data show CDR1 as SGHTA and CDR2 as FQGNSA. This CDR3 is built from 12 residues. Deletions cut 5 bases from V and 8 bases from J, with 10 bases between. CDR3 region: CASSRNGDIQYF. The CDR3 DNA reads as TGTGCCAGCAGCCGGAACGGGGACATTCAGTACTTC.

This clonotype has ten or more counts. The chain links TRBV7-8 to TRBJ2-3; TRBD1 agrees at 10 bases. Germline-derived CDR1 and CDR2 are SGHVS and FQNEAQ. This CDR3 has 16 residues. The trim removed 5 bases at V and 3 bases at J, leaving 8 bases unmatched. The CDR3 nucleotides are TGTGCCAGCAGCCCCTGGACAGGGGGTGTAACAGATACGCAGTATTTT. It specifies CASSPWTGGVTDTQYF.

This chain links TRBV5-1 with TRBJ1-1; D ambiguous. The V and J ends lost 2 bases and 4 bases respectively, with 18 bases between them. From germline, CDR1 is SGHRS and CDR2 YFSETQ. The CDR3 is 16 residues long. This CDR3 reads CASSLSPGEGGTEAFF. CDR3 DNA: TGCGCCAGCAGCTTAAGCCCGGGAGAAGGAGGCACTGAAGCTTTCTTT. Full variable domain (rest looked up from reference TRBV5-1 and TRBJ1-1): KAGVTQTPRYLIKTRGQQVTLSCSPISGHRSVSWYQQTPGQGLQFLFEYFSETQRNKGNFPGRFSGRQFSNSRSEMNVSTLELGDSALYLCASSLSPGEGGTEAFFGQGTRLTVV.

The rearrangement uses TRBV3-1 and TRBJ1-1; D remains unclear. This CDR3 is 14 amino acids long. Germline V CDR1 and CDR2: LGHDT, YNNKEL (reference sequence). Trimming pared 3 bases from V and 1 base from J, leaving 9 bases between. CDR3 residues: CASSQPWTNTEAFF. CDR3 sequence (DNA): TGTGCCAGCAGCCAGCCTTGGACGAACACTGAAGCTTTCTTT.

The chain is built from TRBV20-1 and TRBJ2-5; D call uncertain. V was clipped by 4 bases and J by 3 bases, with 15 bases between them. Germline-derived CDR1 and CDR2 are DFQATT and SNEGSKA (reference sequence). The CDR3 is made up of 14 amino acids. CDR3 amino acids: CSANPYGREETQYF. The CDR3 coding sequence is TGCAGTGCTAATCCCTATGGACGAGAAGAGACCCAGTACTTC.

This clonotype was seen many times. The chain carries TRBV5-1 and TRBJ1-1; D is undetermined. Germline V gene data show CDR1 as SGHRS and CDR2 as YFSETQ. The V and J ends lost 3 bases and 4 bases respectively, with 16 bases between them. The CDR3 runs 15 residues. DNA of the CDR3: TGCGCCAGCAGCTCCCCCCTTGGGCATGTCACTGAAGCTTTCTTT. Amino acid sequence: CASSSPLGHVTEAFF.

This clonotype was observed at least ten times. The gene calls are TRBV24-1 and TRBJ1-2, with a weak D call TRBD1 (6 bases). The CDR3 is made up of 14 amino acids. The germline gives CDR1 KGHDR, CDR2 SFDVKD. Trimming removed 5 bases at V and 2 bases at J, with 11 bases between. Here the CDR3 reads CATSGNQGNYGYTF. In DNA, the CDR3 is TGTGCCACCAGTGGGAACCAGGGGAACTATGGCTACACCTTC.

The chain combines TRBV12-3 or TRBV12-4 with TRBJ2-3, with 9 positions matching TRBD1. The CDR3 sequence is 14 residues long. Unmatched junction bases numbered 5, after V lost 7 bases and J lost 3 bases. The CDR3, as DNA: TGTGCCAGCACCAACAGGGGGCCGACAGATACGCAGTATTTT. The encoded protein is CASTNRGPTDTQYF.

This clonotype was observed a handful of times. V gene TRBV30 combines with J gene TRBJ1-4; D gene uncertain. CDR1 GTSNPN and CDR2 SVGIG come from the germline V gene (reference sequence). Trimming took 1 base from V and 11 from J, leaving 14 bases between them. There are 13 residues in the CDR3. DNA of the CDR3: TGTGCCTGGAGTGCAACTCGGGCGGTGAAACTGTTTTTT. Translated: CAWSATRAVKLFF.

This clonotype has at least ten counts. The chain carries TRBV6-5 and TRBJ2-2; maybe TRBD1 (6 bases). V was cut by 8 bases and J by 8 bases, with 15 bases left in between. Germline V CDR1 and CDR2: MNHEY, SVGAGI. This CDR3 has 13 residues. CDR3 nucleotide sequence: TGTGCCAGCGCGGTCAACAGGGCTGGGGAGCTGTTTTTT. Translation gives CASAVNRAGELFF.

This chain joins TRBV24-1 and TRBJ2-7; D uncertain. In germline, CDR1 is KGHDR, CDR2 SFDVKD. This CDR3 contains 14 residues. V dropped 3 bases and J dropped 3 bases, with 11 bases sitting between them. The CDR3 bases are TGTGCCACCAGTGATGCTGACGGACGCTACGAGCAGTACTTC. This gives the protein CATSDADGRYEQYF.